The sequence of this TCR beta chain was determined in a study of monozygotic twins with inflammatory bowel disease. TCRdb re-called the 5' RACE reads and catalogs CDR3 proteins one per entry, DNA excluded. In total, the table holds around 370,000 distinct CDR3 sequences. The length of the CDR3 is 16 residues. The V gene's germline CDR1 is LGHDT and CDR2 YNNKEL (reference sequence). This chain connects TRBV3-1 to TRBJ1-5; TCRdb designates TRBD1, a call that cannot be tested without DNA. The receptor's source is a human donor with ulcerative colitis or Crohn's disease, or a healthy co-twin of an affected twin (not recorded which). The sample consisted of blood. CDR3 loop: CASSQSPGRGGQPQHF.